This T cell receptor (beta chain) was recorded in a study of blood T cell repertoires in COVID-19. Overall study: PBMCs, B-cell-depleted T cells, or T cells provided the cDNA or gDNA that made up the material.

The CDR3 loop spans 15 amino acids. V was cut by 6 bases and J by 7 bases, with 16 bases left in between. Germline values: CDR1 MDHEN, CDR2 SYDVKM. Measured with immunoSEQ multiplex PCR; TCRdb has only the in-frame clones, and not every one. The repertoire consists of roughly 380,000 clones, with about 88% occurring once and the leading ten covering around 1.5%. Material: peripheral blood. This sequence originates from a woman in her thirties or forties with COVID-19, enrolled during active disease. The rearrangement uses TRBV28 and TRBJ1-6; perhaps TRBD1 as D (6 bases). The CDR3 here is CASSPTGFSNSPLHF. In nucleotides, the CDR3 is TGTGCCAGCAGCCCTACAGGGTTTTCAAATTCACCCCTCCACTTT.